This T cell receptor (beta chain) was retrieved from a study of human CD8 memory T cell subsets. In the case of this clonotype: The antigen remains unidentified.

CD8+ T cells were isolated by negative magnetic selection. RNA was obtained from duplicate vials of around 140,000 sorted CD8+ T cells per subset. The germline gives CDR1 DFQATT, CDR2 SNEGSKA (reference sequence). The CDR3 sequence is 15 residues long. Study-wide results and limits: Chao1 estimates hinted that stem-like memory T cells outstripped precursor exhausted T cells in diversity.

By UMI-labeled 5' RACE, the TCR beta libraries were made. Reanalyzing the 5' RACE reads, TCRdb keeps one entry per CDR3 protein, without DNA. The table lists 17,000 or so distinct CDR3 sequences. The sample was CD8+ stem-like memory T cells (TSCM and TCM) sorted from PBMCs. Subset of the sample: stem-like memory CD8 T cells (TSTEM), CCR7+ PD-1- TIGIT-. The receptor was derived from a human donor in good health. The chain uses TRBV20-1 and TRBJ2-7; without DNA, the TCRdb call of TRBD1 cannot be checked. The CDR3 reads CSARLWDRSPYEQYF.